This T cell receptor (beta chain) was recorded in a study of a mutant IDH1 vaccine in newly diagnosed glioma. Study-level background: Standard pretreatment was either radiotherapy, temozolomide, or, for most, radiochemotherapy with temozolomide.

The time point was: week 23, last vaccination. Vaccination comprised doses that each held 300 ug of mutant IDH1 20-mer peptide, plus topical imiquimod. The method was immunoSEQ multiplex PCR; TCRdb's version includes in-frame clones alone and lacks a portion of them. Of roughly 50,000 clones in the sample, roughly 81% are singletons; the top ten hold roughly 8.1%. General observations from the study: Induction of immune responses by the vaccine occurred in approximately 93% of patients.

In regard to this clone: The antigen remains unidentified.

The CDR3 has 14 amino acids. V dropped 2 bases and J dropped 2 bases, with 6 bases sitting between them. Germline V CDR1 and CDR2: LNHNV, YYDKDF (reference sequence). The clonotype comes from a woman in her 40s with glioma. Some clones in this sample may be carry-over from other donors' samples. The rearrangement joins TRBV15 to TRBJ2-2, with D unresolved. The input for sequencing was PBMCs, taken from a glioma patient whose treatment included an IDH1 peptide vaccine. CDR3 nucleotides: TGTGCCACCAGCAGAAATGCAAACACCGGGGAGCTGTTTTTT. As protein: CATSRNANTGELFF.